These 18 T cell receptor beta chains were all obtained from the same sample, sequenced in a study of cytomegalovirus exposure and HLA in healthy donors. This PCR relied on a set of 60 Vbeta primers and 13 Jbeta primers. This table comes from immunoSEQ multiplex PCR, and its TCRdb copy is limited to in-frame clones, with some not included. The sample carries 120,000 or so clones, 81% recorded once. Source material: PBMCs. Source of these receptors: a man aged 18 to 35 in good health and CMV-seropositive.

This clone has only one observation. The V call is TRBV29-1, the J call TRBJ2-3; D might be TRBD2 (6 bases). V shed 4 bases and J shed 1 base, with 24 bases lying between them. CDR3 length equals 18 residues. Germline V gene lookup returns CDR1 SQVTM and CDR2 ANQGSEA. The CDR3 DNA reads TGCAGCGTTGTTGGTATCGGGAGTGACGAGGGCGGCACAGATACGCAGTATTTT. Translating it yields CSVVGIGSDEGGTDTQYF.

This chain joins TRBV6-5 and TRBJ2-7, with TRBD1 matching over 10 bases. The germline CDR1 and CDR2 sequences are MNHEY and SVGAGI. CDR3 length: 14 residues. V lost 6 bases and J lost 7; bases outside the gene matches: 9. The CDR3 spells CASSPGTGDLEQYF. CDR3 nucleotides: TGTGCCAGCAGCCCCGGGACAGGGGATTTGGAGCAGTACTTC.

This chain joins TRBV7-6 and TRBJ2-3, with D possibly being TRBD1 (5 bases). The CDR3 loop spans 14 amino acids. In germline, CDR1 is SGHVS, CDR2 FNYEAQ. The V gene lost 4 bases and the J gene lost 2 bases, with 10 bases spanning the gap. The CDR3 region has the DNA TGTGCCAGCAGCTCCGGACAATTCACAGATACGCAGTATTTT. Its protein is CASSSGQFTDTQYF.

The CDR3 region is CASSQVSGTSGGGETQYF. CDR3 DNA sequence: TGCGCCAGCAGCCAAGTATCTGGGACTAGCGGGGGAGGAGAGACCCAGTACTTC. The gene calls are TRBV4-1 and TRBJ2-5; 14 nucleotides align to TRBD2. Germline loops: CDR1 MGHRA, CDR2 YSYEKL. CDR3 length: 18 amino acids. V was clipped by 1 base and J by 4 bases; unmatched bases: 8.

This rearrangement joins TRBV2 to TRBJ2-5, with D possibly TRBD2 on 7 matching bases. The CDR3 contains 16 residues. Trimming shortened V by 5 bases and J by 4 bases, and 20 bases separated the two germline ends. The germline V gene has CDR1 SNHLY and CDR2 FYNNEI. The CDR3 nucleotides are TGTGCCAGCAGTACCGGGGGGCAAAATCGAGGAGAGACCCAGTACTTC. Protein product: CASSTGGQNRGETQYF.

A remark on this clone: The junction does not match germline at one end; this may be a read error. Other nucleotide sequences in the sample specify the same CDR3. This chain connects TRBV2 to TRBJ1-1, with unresolved D. Germline loops: CDR1 SNHLY, CDR2 FYNNEI. The CDR3 is 14 residues long. CDR3 DNA: TGCGCCAGCAGTGATCAAAGTGTAGTCCCTGAAGCTTTCTTT. As protein: CASSDQSVVPEAFF. The whole variable domain, filled in from reference TRBV2 and TRBJ1-1, reads EPEVTQTPSHQVTQMGQEVILRCVPISNHLYFYWYRQILGQKVEFLVSFYNNEISEKSEIFDDQFSVERPDGSNFTLKIRSTKLEDSAMYFCASSDQSVVPEAFFGQGTRLTVV.

This rearrangement joins TRBV7-2 to TRBJ1-2; D call uncertain. Germline V gene data show CDR1 as SGHTA and CDR2 as FQGNSA. V lost 6 bases and J 3 bases, leaving 14 bases between the germline ends. The CDR3 runs to 14 residues. The CDR3 DNA follows: TGTGCCAGCAGTCCGGGTAGGGAGCACTATGGCTACACCTTC. The encoded protein is CASSPGREHYGYTF.

This clone appeared a few times. This sequence joins TRBV18 and TRBJ1-1, with TRBD1 as a possible D gene (5 bases). CDR3 length equals 14 residues. In germline, CDR1 is KGHSH, CDR2 LQKENI. Trimming stripped 2 bases from V and 5 bases from J, with 12 bases between. The CDR3 DNA reads as TGTGCCAGCTCACCAGCAGGGCGGCGGACTGAAGCTTTCTTT. The encoded protein is CASSPAGRRTEAFF.

The rearrangement links TRBV30 to TRBJ1-6; D ambiguous. CDR1 is GTSNPN and CDR2 is SVGIG in the germline V gene (reference sequence). V gave up 0 bases and J gave up 10 bases, with 10 bases separating them. The CDR3 consists of 13 residues. The CDR3 DNA sequence: TGTGCCTGGAGTGTAGCGGGGAGGTCACCCCTCCACTTT. As protein: CAWSVAGRSPLHF.

A note on this clone: The junction differs from germline at one of its ends, possibly a read error. V and J are TRBV5-1 and TRBJ2-3; TRBD1 matches 7 bases. Germline V CDR1 and CDR2: SGHRS, YFSETQ. The CDR3 sequence is 15 residues long. The CDR3 coding sequence is TGCGCCAGCAGCACTGACAGGGAGTCCACAGATGCGCAGTATTTT. It is translated as CASSTDRESTDAQYF.

This clone has only a few counts. The chain recombines TRBV30 with TRBJ2-1; unclear D gene. Trimming took 5 bases from V and 4 from J, leaving 12 bases between them. CDR1 and CDR2 (germline): GTSNPN, SVGIG (reference sequence). The CDR3 has 13 amino acids. This CDR3 is CAWQQQPYNEQFF. CDR3 sequence (DNA): TGTGCCTGGCAACAGCAGCCTTACAATGAGCAGTTCTTC.

The V gene is TRBV7-9, the J gene TRBJ2-1; 11 bases line up with TRBD2. CDR3 length: 16 residues. Germline lookup yields CDR1 SEHNR and CDR2 FQNEAQ (reference sequence). After removal of 5 bases from V and 7 bases from J, the junction contained 10 bases not matched to a gene. The CDR3 loop is CASSLGGTSGVNEQFF. The CDR3, as DNA: TGTGCCAGCAGCCTAGGGGGGACTAGCGGAGTAAATGAGCAGTTCTTC. Combining the CDR3 with reference TRBV7-9 and TRBJ2-1 gives the whole variable domain DTGVSQNPRHKITKRGQNVTFRCDPISEHNRLYWYRQTLGQGPEFLTYFQNEAQLEKSRLLSDRFSAERPKGSFSTLEIQRTEQGDSAMYLCASSLGGTSGVNEQFFGPGTRLTVL.

In this sample, this clone turned up a few times. The rearrangement joins TRBV4-3 to TRBJ1-1; TRBD1 is a possible D gene (5 bases). This CDR3 is built from 15 residues. The germline CDR1 and CDR2 sequences are LGHNA and YSLEER. Trimming took 0 bases from V and 4 from J, leaving 12 bases between them. CDR3 nucleotides: TGCGCCAGCAGCCAAGACAGCAGGGCAGGCACTGAAGCTTTCTTT. It specifies CASSQDSRAGTEAFF.

This clone was found once. This chain connects TRBV30 to TRBJ2-3, with a possible D match to TRBD2 (6 bases). Trimming left V 1 base short and J 3 bases short, with 14 bases between. CDR3 length: 15 residues. Germline-derived CDR1 and CDR2 are GTSNPN and SVGIG (reference sequence). The CDR3 here is CAWSGSQAGTDTQYF. CDR3 nucleotides: TGTGCCTGGAGTGGATCGCAGGCGGGGACAGATACGCAGTATTTT. The whole variable domain, filled in from reference TRBV30 and TRBJ2-3, reads SQTIHQWPATLVQPVGSPLSLECTVEGTSNPNLYWYRQAAGRGLQLLFYSVGIGQISSEVPQNLSASRPQDRQFILSSKKLLLSDSGFYLCAWSGSQAGTDTQYFGPGTRLTVL.

This clone has a handful of counts. V is TRBV12-5 and J is TRBJ2-7; possible D gene TRBD2, 5 bases. The CDR3 consists of 17 residues. Germline values: CDR1 LGHNT, CDR2 FRNRAP. The ends were cut back, 5 bases at V and 3 bases at J, with 23 bases in the middle. The chain's CDR3 is CASGQISGSFSFYEQYF. CDR3 bases: TGTGCTAGTGGTCAGATATCGGGGTCCTTCTCTTTCTACGAGCAGTACTTC. Together with reference TRBV12-5 and TRBJ2-7, the CDR3 gives the full variable domain: DARVTQTPRHKVTEMGQEVTMRCQPILGHNTVFWYRQTMMQGLELLAYFRNRAPLDDSGMPKDRFSAEMPDATLATLKIQPSEPRDSAVYFCASGQISGSFSFYEQYFGPGTRLTVT.

This chain links TRBV27 with TRBJ2-5; unclear D gene. The V gene's germline CDR1 is MNHEY and CDR2 SMNVEV (reference sequence). CDR3 length: 14 residues. Deletions cut 3 bases from V and 1 base from J, with 9 bases between. Written as DNA, the CDR3 is TGTGCCAGCAGTTTCGGGTTCACCCAAGAGACCCAGTACTTC. Its translation is CASSFGFTQETQYF.

The rearrangement uses TRBV5-8 and TRBJ1-5; D unresolved. Germline loops: CDR1 SGHTS, CDR2 YDEGEE. V gave up 5 bases and J gave up 7 bases, with 25 bases separating them. The CDR3 sequence is 17 residues long. The CDR3 sequence: CASSGRDFRGWWQPQHF. The CDR3 DNA reads as TGTGCCAGCAGTGGGCGGGATTTTCGGGGATGGTGGCAGCCCCAGCATTTT.

This clone has only one observation. The chain joins TRBV7-2 to TRBJ2-5, with D perhaps TRBD1 (5 bases). The CDR3 is made up of 13 amino acids. Germline V gene data show CDR1 as SGHTA and CDR2 as FQGNSA. Trimming removed 5 bases from V and 3 bases from J, with 10 bases in between. The CDR3 region is CASSTDREETQYF. The CDR3 DNA follows: TGTGCCAGCAGCACAGACAGAGAAGAGACCCAGTACTTC.